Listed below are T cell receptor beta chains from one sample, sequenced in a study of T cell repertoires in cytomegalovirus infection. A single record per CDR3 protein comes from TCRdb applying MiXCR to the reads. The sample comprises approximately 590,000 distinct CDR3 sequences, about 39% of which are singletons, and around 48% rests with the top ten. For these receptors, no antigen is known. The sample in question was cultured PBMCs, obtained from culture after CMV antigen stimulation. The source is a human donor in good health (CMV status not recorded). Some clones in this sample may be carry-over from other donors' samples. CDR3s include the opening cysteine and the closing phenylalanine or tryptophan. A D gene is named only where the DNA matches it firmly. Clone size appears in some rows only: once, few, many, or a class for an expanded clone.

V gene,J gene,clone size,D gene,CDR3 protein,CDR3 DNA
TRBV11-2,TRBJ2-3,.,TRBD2,CASSTRQGTRGGRRTDTQYF,TGTGCCAGCAGCACCCGCCAGGGCACGCGAGGCGGGAGGCGCACAGATACGCAGTATTTT
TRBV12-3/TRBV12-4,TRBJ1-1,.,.,CASSPFEDHTEAFF,TGTGCCAGCAGTCCCTTCGAGGACCACACTGAAGCTTTCTTT
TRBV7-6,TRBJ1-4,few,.,CASSQLGGNEKLFF,TGTGCCAGCAGCCAACTCGGGGGTAATGAAAAACTGTTTTTT
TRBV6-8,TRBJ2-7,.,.,CASSYSPFDGQYF,TGTGCCAGCAGTTACTCCCCCTTTGATGGGCAGTACTTC
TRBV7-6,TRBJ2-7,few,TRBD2,CASSPRFTKAGGYEQYF,TGTGCCAGCAGTCCCCGCTTTACAAAAGCGGGGGGATACGAGCAGTACTTC
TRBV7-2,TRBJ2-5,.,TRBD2,CASSFGGSEETQYF,TGTGCCAGCAGCTTCGGCGGGAGTGAAGAGACCCAGTACTTC
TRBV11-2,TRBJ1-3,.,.,CASSLVAASGNTIYF,TGTGCCAGCAGCTTAGTCGCAGCCTCTGGAAACACCATATATTTT
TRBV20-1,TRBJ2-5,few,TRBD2,CSAIGTSGIQETQYF,TGCAGTGCTATCGGGACTAGCGGGATCCAAGAGACCCAGTACTTC
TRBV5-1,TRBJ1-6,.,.,CASSLSRAASSPLHF,TGCGCCAGCAGCTTGTCTAGGGCTGCAAGTTCACCCCTCCACTTT
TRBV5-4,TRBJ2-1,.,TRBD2,CASSFTRTSGGAFHEQFF,TGTGCCAGCAGCTTTACCAGGACTAGCGGGGGGGCCTTCCATGAGCAGTTCTTC
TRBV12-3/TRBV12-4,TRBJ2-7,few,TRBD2,CASSSLRVLAGVVDYEQYF,TGTGCCAGCAGTTCTCTCCGAGTGCTAGCGGGAGTAGTCGACTACGAGCAGTACTTC
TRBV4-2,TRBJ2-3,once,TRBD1,CASSQDAGQGSVSGTDTQYF,TGTGCCAGCAGCCAAGATGCAGGACAGGGCAGTGTAAGTGGCACAGATACGCAGTATTTT
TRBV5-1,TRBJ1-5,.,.,CASSLYAGNQPQHF,TGCGCCAGCAGCTTGTATGCGGGAAATCAGCCCCAGCATTTT
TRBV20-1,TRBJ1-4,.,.,CSAREYGAVNEKLFF,TGCAGTGCTAGAGAGTATGGGGCAGTGAATGAAAAACTGTTTTTT
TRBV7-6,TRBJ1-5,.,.,CASSLYFGGGQPQHF,TGTGCCAGCAGCTTATATTTCGGCGGGGGTCAGCCCCAGCATTTT
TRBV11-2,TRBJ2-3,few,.,CASSSQGPRSPDTQYF,TGTGCCAGCAGCTCTCAAGGCCCTAGAAGCCCAGATACGCAGTATTTT
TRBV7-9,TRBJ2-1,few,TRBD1,CASSFGQGARRGEQFF,TGTGCCAGCAGCTTTGGACAGGGGGCCCGGCGTGGTGAGCAGTTCTTC
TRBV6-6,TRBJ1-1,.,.,CASRYSWRSNTEAFF,TGTGCCAGCAGATACTCGTGGAGGTCGAACACTGAAGCTTTCTTT
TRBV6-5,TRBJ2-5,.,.,CASPAGRETQYF,TGTGCCAGCCCCGCAGGGAGAGAGACCCAGTACTTC
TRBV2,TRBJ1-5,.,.,CASRETGLNQPQHF,TGTGCCAGCAGAGAGACAGGCCTCAATCAGCCCCAGCATTTT
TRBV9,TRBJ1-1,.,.,CASSFGRPGTTEAFF,TGTGCCAGCAGCTTCGGGAGACCAGGGACAACTGAAGCTTTCTTT
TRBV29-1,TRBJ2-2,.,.,CSVEQGTGTGELFF,TGCAGCGTTGAACAAGGGACCGGCACCGGGGAGCTGTTTTTT
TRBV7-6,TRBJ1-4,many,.,CARYSTWGEKLFF,TGTGCCCGATACTCCACATGGGGTGAAAAACTGTTTTTT
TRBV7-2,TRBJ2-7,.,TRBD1,CASKPYHRGTHEQYF,TGTGCCAGCAAGCCTTACCACAGGGGGACCCACGAGCAGTACTTC
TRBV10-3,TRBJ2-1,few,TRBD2,CATRLADNEQFF,TGTGCCACCCGACTAGCCGACAATGAGCAGTTCTTC
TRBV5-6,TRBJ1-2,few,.,CASGQFNYGYTF,TGTGCCAGCGGACAGTTTAACTATGGCTACACCTTC
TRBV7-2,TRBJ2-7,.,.,CASSEDPTVYEQYF,TGTGCCAGCAGCGAGGACCCTACTGTCTACGAGCAGTACTTC
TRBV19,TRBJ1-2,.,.,CASSWRGGGYTF,TGTGCCAGTAGTTGGAGAGGTGGAGGCTACACCTTC
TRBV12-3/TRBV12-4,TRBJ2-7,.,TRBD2,CASSDIAGVQEQYF,TGTGCCAGCAGTGACATAGCGGGAGTACAAGAGCAGTACTTC
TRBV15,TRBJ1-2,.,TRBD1,CATSREGQAAGYTF,TGTGCCACCAGCAGAGAGGGACAGGCGGCTGGCTACACCTTC
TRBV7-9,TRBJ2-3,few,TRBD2,CASSDLTSGSSTDTQYF,TGTGCCAGCAGCGACCTGACTAGCGGCAGTAGCACAGATACGCAGTATTTT
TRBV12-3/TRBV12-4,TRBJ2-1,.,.,CASSPTPTPYNEQFF,TGTGCCAGCAGTCCTACCCCTACACCGTACAATGAGCAGTTCTTC
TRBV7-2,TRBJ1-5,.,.,CASSLYRGDNQPQHF,TGTGCCAGCAGCTTATATCGGGGCGACAATCAGCCCCAGCATTTT
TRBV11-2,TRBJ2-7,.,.,CASRRPGRGAYEQYF,TGTGCCAGCAGACGTCCGGGGAGGGGGGCCTACGAGCAGTACTTC
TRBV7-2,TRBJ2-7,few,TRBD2,CASSLDGGGTREQYF,TGTGCCAGCAGCTTAGACGGCGGGGGAACAAGGGAGCAGTACTTC
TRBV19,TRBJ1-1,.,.,CASSFGALNTEAFF,TGTGCCAGTAGTTTTGGGGCGTTGAACACTGAAGCTTTCTTT
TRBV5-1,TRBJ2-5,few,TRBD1,CASSQGRTGDAWETQYF,TGCGCCAGCAGCCAGGGGAGGACAGGGGATGCGTGGGAGACCCAGTACTTC
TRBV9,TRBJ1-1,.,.,CASSVLWGVSEAFF,TGTGCCAGCAGCGTTCTCTGGGGGGTCTCTGAAGCTTTCTTT
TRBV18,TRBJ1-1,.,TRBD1,CASSEDRTYEAFF,TGTGCCAGCTCAGAGGACAGGACCTACGAAGCTTTCTTT
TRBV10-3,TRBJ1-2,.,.,CAISDHGTRGYGYTF,TGTGCCATCAGTGATCACGGGACCAGGGGCTATGGCTACACCTTC
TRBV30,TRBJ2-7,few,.,CAWTSSYEQYF,TGTGCCTGGACGAGCTCCTACGAGCAGTACTTC
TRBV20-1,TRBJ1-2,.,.,CSASDQAKEDGYTF,TGCAGTGCTAGCGACCAGGCTAAAGAGGATGGCTACACCTTC
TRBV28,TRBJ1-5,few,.,CASSLFPQDNQPQHF,TGTGCCAGCAGTTTATTCCCCCAGGACAATCAGCCCCAGCATTTT
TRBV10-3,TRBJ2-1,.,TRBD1,CAISKQGADNEQFF,TGTGCCATCAGTAAACAGGGGGCGGACAATGAGCAGTTCTTC
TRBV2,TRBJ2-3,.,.,CASGFLAGSTDTQYF,TGTGCCAGCGGGTTTCTTGCAGGCAGCACAGATACGCAGTATTTT
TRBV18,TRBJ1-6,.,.,CASSRLGDGPSPLHF,TGTGCCAGCTCACGGCTTGGGGACGGCCCTTCACCCCTCCACTTT
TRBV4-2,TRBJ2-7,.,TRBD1,CASSQVSPGQGAGEQYF,TGTGCCAGCAGCCAAGTATCCCCGGGACAGGGGGCGGGCGAGCAGTACTTC
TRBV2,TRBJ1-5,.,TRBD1,CASSAWDRGYSNQPQHF,TGTGCCAGCAGTGCTTGGGACAGGGGATATAGCAATCAGCCCCAGCATTTT